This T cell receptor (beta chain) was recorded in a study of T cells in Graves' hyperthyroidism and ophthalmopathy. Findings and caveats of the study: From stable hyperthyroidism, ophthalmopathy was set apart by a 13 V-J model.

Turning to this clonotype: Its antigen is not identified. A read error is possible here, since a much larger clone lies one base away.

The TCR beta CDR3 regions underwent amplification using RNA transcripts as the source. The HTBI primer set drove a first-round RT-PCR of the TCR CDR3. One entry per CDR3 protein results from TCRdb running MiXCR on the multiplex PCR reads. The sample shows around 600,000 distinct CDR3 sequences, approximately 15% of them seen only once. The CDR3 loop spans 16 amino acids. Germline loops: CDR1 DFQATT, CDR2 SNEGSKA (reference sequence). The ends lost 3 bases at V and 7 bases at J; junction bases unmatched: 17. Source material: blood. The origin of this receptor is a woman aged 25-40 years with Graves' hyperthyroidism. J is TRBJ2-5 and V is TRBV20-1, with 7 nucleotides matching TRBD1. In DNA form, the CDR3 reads TGCAGTGCTAGTGAATTTGGCCAGGGGGTAGGTGGGACCCAGTACTTC. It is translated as CSASEFGQGVGGTQYF.